A selection of T cell receptor beta chains follows, all from one sample in a study of blood T cell repertoires in COVID-19. Generated by immunoSEQ multiplex PCR, the TCRdb table keeps only in-frame clones and is missing some. The data hold approximately 320,000 clones, with just under 90% observed a single time. Sequences were obtained from peripheral blood. The receptors originated from a woman aged 30 to 39 with COVID-19, enrolled during active disease. CDR3s include the opening cysteine and the closing phenylalanine or tryptophan. The D gene is left open where the match is weak. The size entry is marked missing in some rows and otherwise reads once, few, many or a size class.

j_gene,abundance,d_gene,v_gene,CDR3nt,CDR3aa
TRBJ2-3,once,NA,TRBV4-1,TGCGCCAGCAGCCATCGACAGGGAGGAGATACGCAGTATTTT,CASSHRQGGDTQYF
TRBJ2-5,once,NA,TRBV11-2,TGTGCCAGCAGCTTCTTCCACGGAGAGACCCAGTACTTC,CASSFFHGETQYF
TRBJ2-5,NA,TRBD1,TRBV24-1,TGTGCCACCAGTGACCCATGGGACAGGGGGATACAAGAGACCCAGTACTTC,CATSDPWDRGIQETQYF
TRBJ2-1,once,NA,TRBV27,TGTGCCAGCAGTTTGGGGGGGGGCCACTACAATGAGCAGTTCTTC,CASSLGGGHYNEQFF
TRBJ1-5,NA,NA,TRBV10-3,TGTGCCATCAACGAGGGCCTCTCGCGGCCCCAGCATTTT,CAINEGLSRPQHF
TRBJ2-3,NA,NA,TRBV12-3/TRBV12-4,TGTGCCAGCAGCGGGGTAACGCAGTATTTT,CASSGVTQYF
TRBJ1-3,NA,NA,TRBV3-1/TRBV3-2,TGTGCCAGCAGCCGTTCGGAGGCCTGGAACACCATATATTTT,CASSRSEAWNTIYF
TRBJ1-1,NA,NA,TRBV3-1/TRBV3-2,TGTGCCAGCAGCCCCCCCGGAGCGAACACTGAAGCTTTCTTT,CASSPPGANTEAFF
TRBJ2-7,once,NA,TRBV6-4,TGTGCCAGCAGTGCCCTCGAAGAAAGACAGCCGAGATCCTCCTACGAGCAGTACTTC,CASSALEERQPRSSYEQYF
TRBJ1-1,NA,NA,TRBV4-2,TGTGCCAGCAGCCAAGATGTGGGCGTAGACACTGAAGCTTTCTTT,CASSQDVGVDTEAFF
TRBJ2-7,once,TRBD1,TRBV11-2,TGTGCCAGCAGCCACATTCTGAGAGGGGGCTTCGACTACGAGCAGTACTTC,CASSHILRGGFDYEQYF
TRBJ2-7,NA,TRBD2,TRBV19,TGTGCCAGTAGTCCACTAGCGGGGGAGCAGTACTTC,CASSPLAGEQYF
TRBJ2-7,NA,NA,TRBV25-1,TGTGCCAGCAGTGACTTTAGCGGCGAGCAGTACTTC,CASSDFSGEQYF
TRBJ2-7,NA,NA,TRBV24-1,TGTGCCACCAGTGATTTCACAGGTGACTCCTACGAGCAGTACTTC,CATSDFTGDSYEQYF
TRBJ1-1,NA,NA,TRBV4-1,TGCGCCAGCAGCCAAGTTATGAGGCGCGGCACTGAAGCTTTCTTT,CASSQVMRRGTEAFF
TRBJ1-2,NA,TRBD1,TRBV30,TGTGCCTGGCACACAGGGGCCGGCTATGGCTACACCTTC,CAWHTGAGYGYTF
TRBJ2-5,NA,TRBD2,TRBV19,TGTGCCCGGCGGGGGAGAGCGTTTCAGACCCAGTACTTC,CARRGRAFQTQYF
TRBJ1-3,NA,NA,TRBV19,TGTGCCAGTAGTCGAGAGGGCTCTGGAAACACCATATATTTT,CASSREGSGNTIYF
TRBJ1-2,NA,NA,TRBV27,TGTGCCAGCAGGCCAACAGGGAAAGCTAACTATGGCTACACCTTC,CASRPTGKANYGYTF
TRBJ1-1,NA,NA,TRBV19,TGTGCCAGTAGTATTGGGGGCAGTAACACTGAAGCTTTCTTT,CASSIGGSNTEAFF
TRBJ1-6,NA,NA,TRBV6-5,TGTGCCAGCAGTCGCGGGCGAGAGAATTCACCCCTCCACTTT,CASSRGRENSPLHF
TRBJ1-1,NA,TRBD1,TRBV15,TGTGCCACCAGCAGACCCAGGACAGGGGAGGACACTGAAGCTTTCTTT,CATSRPRTGEDTEAFF
TRBJ2-1,NA,NA,TRBV13,TGTGCCAGCAGAGAAGACGCTAGTGGATACAATGAGCAGTTCTTC,CASREDASGYNEQFF
TRBJ1-3,NA,NA,TRBV19,TGTGCCAGTAGTGGCGGTGATAGCTCTGGAAACACCATATATTTT,CASSGGDSSGNTIYF
TRBJ2-3,NA,NA,TRBV20-1,TGCAGTGCTCCCCTAGCGAGTACGCAGTATTTT,CSAPLASTQYF
TRBJ2-3,NA,TRBD2,TRBV7-8,TGTGCCAGCAGCGACATAGCGGGGGAGTCAGCAGATACGCAGTATTTT,CASSDIAGESADTQYF
TRBJ2-7,NA,NA,TRBV2,TGTGCCAGCAGTGGCCTGGCGGGGGCTGGGGAGCAGTACTTC,CASSGLAGAGEQYF
TRBJ2-7,NA,NA,TRBV4-1,TGCGCCAGCAGCCACGCTTACTCGAGCGAGCAGTACTTC,CASSHAYSSEQYF
TRBJ2-5,NA,NA,TRBV5-1,TGCGCCAGCAGCTTGGAGACTGACTACTGGAAGACCCAGTACTTC,CASSLETDYWKTQYF
TRBJ1-2,NA,TRBD1,TRBV29-1,TGCAGCGTTCTCGACAGGGGACTCTCTGGCTACACCTTC,CSVLDRGLSGYTF
TRBJ2-7,NA,TRBD1,TRBV5-4,TGTGCCAGCAGCTTGACGGTCGGACAGGGCGTGGACGAGCAGTACTTC,CASSLTVGQGVDEQYF
TRBJ2-7,NA,NA,TRBV5-1,TGCGCCAGCAGCTTATCAGGGTTCACCTACGAGCAGTACTTC,CASSLSGFTYEQYF
TRBJ2-2,NA,NA,TRBV5-4,TGTGCCAGCAGCTTAGCACAGGGTACCGGGGAGCTGTTTTTT,CASSLAQGTGELFF
TRBJ1-6,NA,NA,TRBV5-8,TGTGCCAGCATGATGAATTCGGGAACAGCCAGTTCACCCCTCCACTTT,CASMMNSGTASSPLHF
TRBJ2-1,NA,TRBD1,TRBV6-2/TRBV6-3,TGTGCCAGCAGTAAACCCGGGACAGGGTACAATGAGCAGTTCTTC,CASSKPGTGYNEQFF
TRBJ1-1,once,TRBD1,TRBV14,TGTGCCAGCAGCCAGGGACAGCTGAACACTGAAGCTTTCTTT,CASSQGQLNTEAFF
TRBJ2-6,NA,NA,TRBV5-4,TGTGCCAGCAGCTTGAAGAAAGCTGTGGCCAACGTCCTGACTTTC,CASSLKKAVANVLTF
TRBJ2-7,NA,TRBD1,TRBV5-6,TGTGCCAGCGGTAGGACAGGGATGGGGTACGAGCAGTACTTC,CASGRTGMGYEQYF
TRBJ1-5,NA,NA,TRBV19,TGTGCCAGTAGTATTAGGCAGGGGCATCAGCCCCAGCATTTT,CASSIRQGHQPQHF